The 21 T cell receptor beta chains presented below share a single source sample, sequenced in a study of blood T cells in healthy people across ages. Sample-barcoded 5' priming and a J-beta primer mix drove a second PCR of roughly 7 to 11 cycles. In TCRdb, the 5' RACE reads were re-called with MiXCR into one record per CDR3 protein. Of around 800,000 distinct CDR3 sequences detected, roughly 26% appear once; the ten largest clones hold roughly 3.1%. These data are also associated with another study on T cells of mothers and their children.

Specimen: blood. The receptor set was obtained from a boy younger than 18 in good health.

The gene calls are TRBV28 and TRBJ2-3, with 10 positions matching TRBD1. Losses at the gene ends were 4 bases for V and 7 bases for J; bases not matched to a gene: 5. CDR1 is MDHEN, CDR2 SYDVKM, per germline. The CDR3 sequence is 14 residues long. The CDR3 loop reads CASSSGQGVNTQYF. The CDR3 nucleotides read TGTGCCAGCAGTTCCGGACAGGGGGTGAATACGCAGTATTTT.

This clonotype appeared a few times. CDR3 residues: CASSTQGAGANVLTF. CDR3 DNA: TGCGCCAGCAGCACACAGGGGGCTGGGGCCAACGTCCTGACTTTC. J is TRBJ2-6 and V is TRBV5-1, with 8 bases that match TRBD1. Trimming took 4 bases from V and 2 from J; bases not matched to a gene: 2. Germline CDR1 is SGHRS and CDR2 is YFSETQ. The CDR3 has 15 amino acids.

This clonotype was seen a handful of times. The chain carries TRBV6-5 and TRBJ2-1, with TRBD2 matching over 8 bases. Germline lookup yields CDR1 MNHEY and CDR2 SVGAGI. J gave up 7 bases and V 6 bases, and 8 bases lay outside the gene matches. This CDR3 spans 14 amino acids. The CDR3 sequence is CASSPRGALNEQFF. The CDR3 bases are TGTGCCAGCAGCCCGCGGGGGGCTTTAAATGAGCAGTTCTTC.

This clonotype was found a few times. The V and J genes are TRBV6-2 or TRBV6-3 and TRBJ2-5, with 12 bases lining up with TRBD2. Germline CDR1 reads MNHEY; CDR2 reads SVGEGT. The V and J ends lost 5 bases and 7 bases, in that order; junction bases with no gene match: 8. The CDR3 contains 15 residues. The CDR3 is CASSKGTSGPGTQYF. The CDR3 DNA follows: TGTGCCAGCAGTAAGGGGACTAGCGGGCCGGGGACCCAGTACTTC.

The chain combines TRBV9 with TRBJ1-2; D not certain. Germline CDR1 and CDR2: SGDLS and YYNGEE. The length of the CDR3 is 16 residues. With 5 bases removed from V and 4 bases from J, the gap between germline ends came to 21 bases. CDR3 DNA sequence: TGTGCCAGCAGTCGTAAAAGTCTCGCAACGGGCTATGGCTACACCTTC. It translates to CASSRKSLATGYGYTF. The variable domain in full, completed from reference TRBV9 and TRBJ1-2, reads DSGVTQTPKHLITATGQRVTLRCSPRSGDLSVYWYQQSLDQGLQFLIQYYNGEERAKGNILERFSAQQFPDLHSELNLSSLELGDSALYFCASSRKSLATGYGYTFGSGTRLTVV.

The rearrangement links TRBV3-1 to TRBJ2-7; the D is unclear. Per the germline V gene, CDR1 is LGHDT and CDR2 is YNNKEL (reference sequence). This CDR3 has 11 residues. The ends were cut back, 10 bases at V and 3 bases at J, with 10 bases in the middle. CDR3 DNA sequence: TGTGCCAACAGTCTCAACTACGAGCAGTACTTC. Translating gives CANSLNYEQYF.

CDR3 amino acids: CASTPTGSYEQYF. The DNA of the CDR3 is TGTGCCAGCACCCCGACAGGATCCTACGAGCAGTACTTC. The gene calls are TRBV7-2 and TRBJ2-7, with TRBD1 as a possible D gene (6 bases). Germline CDR1 is SGHTA and CDR2 is FQGNSA. There are 13 residues in the CDR3. V gave up 7 bases and J gave up 1 base, with 11 bases separating them.

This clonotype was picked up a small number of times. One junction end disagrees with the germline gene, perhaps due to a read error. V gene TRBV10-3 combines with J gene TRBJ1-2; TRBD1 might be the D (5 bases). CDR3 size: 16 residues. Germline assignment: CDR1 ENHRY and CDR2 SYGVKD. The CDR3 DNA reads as TGTGTCATCAGTGGGGTCCGGCAGGGAAACGATGATGGCTACACCTTC. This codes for CVISGVRQGNDDGYTF.

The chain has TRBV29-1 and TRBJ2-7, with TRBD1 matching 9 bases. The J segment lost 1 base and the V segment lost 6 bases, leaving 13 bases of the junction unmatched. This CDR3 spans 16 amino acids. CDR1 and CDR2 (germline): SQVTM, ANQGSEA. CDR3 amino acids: CSVAGTGRRGSYEQYF. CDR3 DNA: TGCAGCGTAGCCGGGACAGGGAGGAGAGGGTCCTACGAGCAGTACTTC.

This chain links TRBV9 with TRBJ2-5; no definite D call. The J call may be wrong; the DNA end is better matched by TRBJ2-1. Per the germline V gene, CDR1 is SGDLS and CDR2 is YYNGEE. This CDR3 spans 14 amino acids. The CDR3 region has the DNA TGTGCCAGCAGCGTAGCTACTACGTACAATGAGCAGTTCTTC. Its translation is CASSVATTYNEQFF.

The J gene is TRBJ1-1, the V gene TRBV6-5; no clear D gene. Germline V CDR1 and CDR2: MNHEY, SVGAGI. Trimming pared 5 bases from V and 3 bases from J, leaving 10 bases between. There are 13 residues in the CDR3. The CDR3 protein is CASSQRGYTEAFF. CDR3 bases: TGTGCCAGCAGTCAAAGAGGGTACACTGAAGCTTTCTTT.

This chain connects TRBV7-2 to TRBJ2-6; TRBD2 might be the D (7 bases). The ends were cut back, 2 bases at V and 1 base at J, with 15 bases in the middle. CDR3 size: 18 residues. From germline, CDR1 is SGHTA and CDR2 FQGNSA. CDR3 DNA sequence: TGTGCCAGCAGCTTACGGAGGGGGGGCCCGTCTGGGGCCAACGTCCTGACTTTC. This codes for CASSLRRGGPSGANVLTF.

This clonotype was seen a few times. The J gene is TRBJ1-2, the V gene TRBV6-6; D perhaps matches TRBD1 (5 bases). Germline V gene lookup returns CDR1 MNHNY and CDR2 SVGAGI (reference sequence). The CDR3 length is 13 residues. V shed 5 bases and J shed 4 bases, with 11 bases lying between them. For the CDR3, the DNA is TGTGCCAGCAGTCTACAGGAAAGCTATGGCTACACCTTC. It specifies CASSLQESYGYTF.

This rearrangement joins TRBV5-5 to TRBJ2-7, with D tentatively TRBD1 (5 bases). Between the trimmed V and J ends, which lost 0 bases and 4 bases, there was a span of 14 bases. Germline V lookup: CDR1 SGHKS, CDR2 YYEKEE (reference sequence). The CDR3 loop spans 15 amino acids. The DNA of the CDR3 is TGTGCCAGCAGCTTGGTGACGGTGGGGCCTTACGAGCAGTACTTC. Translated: CASSLVTVGPYEQYF.

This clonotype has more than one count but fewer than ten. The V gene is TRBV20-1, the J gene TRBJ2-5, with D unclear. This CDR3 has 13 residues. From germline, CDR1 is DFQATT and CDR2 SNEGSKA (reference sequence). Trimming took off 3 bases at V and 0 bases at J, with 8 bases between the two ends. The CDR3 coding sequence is TGCAGTGCTAGTAAGCCAGACCAAGAGACCCAGTACTTC. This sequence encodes CSASKPDQETQYF.

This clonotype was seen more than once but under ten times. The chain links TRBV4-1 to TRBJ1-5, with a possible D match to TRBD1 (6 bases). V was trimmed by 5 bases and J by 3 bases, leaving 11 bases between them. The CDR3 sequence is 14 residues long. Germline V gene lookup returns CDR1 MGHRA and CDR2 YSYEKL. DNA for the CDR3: TGCGCCAGCAGCAGTACAGGGCACAATCAGCCCCAGCATTTT. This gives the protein CASSSTGHNQPQHF.

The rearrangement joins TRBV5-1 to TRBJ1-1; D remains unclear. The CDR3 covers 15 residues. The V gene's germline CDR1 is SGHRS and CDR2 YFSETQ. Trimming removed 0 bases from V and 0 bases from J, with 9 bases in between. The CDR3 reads CASSLVLGLNTEAFF. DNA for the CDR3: TGCGCCAGCAGCTTGGTGCTGGGCTTGAACACTGAAGCTTTCTTT.

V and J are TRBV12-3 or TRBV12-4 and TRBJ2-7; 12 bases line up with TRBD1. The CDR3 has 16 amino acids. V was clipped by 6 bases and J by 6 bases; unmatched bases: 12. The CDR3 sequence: CASSSGQGALRSEQYF. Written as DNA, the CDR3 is TGTGCCAGCAGCTCGGGACAGGGGGCTCTCCGGAGCGAGCAGTACTTC.

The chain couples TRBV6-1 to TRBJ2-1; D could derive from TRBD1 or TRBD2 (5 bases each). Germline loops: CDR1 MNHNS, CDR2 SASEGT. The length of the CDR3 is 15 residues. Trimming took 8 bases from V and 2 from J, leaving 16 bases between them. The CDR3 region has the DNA TGTGCCAGCGGGGACCGGCTAGCTGCCTACAATGAGCAGTTCTTC. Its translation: CASGDRLAAYNEQFF.

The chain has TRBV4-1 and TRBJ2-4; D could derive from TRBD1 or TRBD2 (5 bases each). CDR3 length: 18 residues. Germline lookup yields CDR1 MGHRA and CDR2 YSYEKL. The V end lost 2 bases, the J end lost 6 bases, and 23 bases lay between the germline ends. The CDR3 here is CASSQLQAVTGQINIQYF. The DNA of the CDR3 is TGCGCCAGCAGCCAACTTCAGGCAGTAACGGGGCAGATAAACATTCAGTACTTC.

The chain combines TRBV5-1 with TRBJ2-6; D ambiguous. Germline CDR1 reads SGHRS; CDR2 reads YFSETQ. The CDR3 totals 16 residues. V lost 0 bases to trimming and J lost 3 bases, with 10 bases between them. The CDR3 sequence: CASSLAYGFGANVLTF. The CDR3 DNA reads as TGCGCCAGCAGCTTGGCCTACGGGTTTGGGGCCAACGTCCTGACTTTC.